The 21 T cell receptor beta chains listed next were all sequenced from one sample in a study of neurological immune-mediated disorders. Each CDR3 protein gets one entry after TCRdb re-called the 5' RACE reads with MiXCR. Found here are 45,000 to 70,000 distinct CDR3 sequences, over 4% of them singletons; the top ten hold 2.5% to 3.5%. Sequencing was performed on PBMCs. These receptors originate from a man in his forties or fifties with multiple sclerosis.

This clonotype appeared many times. This chain joins TRBV6-5 and TRBJ1-5; D uncertain. The length of the CDR3 is 13 residues. Germline V gene data show CDR1 as MNHEY and CDR2 as SVGAGI. Deletions cut 6 bases from V and 5 bases from J, with 11 bases between. The CDR3: CASSSTVDQPQHF. CDR3 coding DNA: TGTGCCAGCAGCTCAACGGTAGATCAGCCCCAGCATTTT.

The V and J genes are TRBV11-1 and TRBJ2-1, with D perhaps TRBD1 (6 bases). CDR1 is SGHAT and CDR2 is FQDESV in the germline V gene (reference sequence). V was cut by 2 bases and J by 8 bases, with 16 bases left in between. The CDR3 is 15 amino acids. The CDR3 DNA is TGTGCCAGCAGCTTAACCTTCGACAGGAACCATGAGCAGTTCTTC. This sequence encodes CASSLTFDRNHEQFF.

This clonotype was recorded many times. The V call is TRBV9, the J call TRBJ2-6; D possibly corresponds to TRBD1 (5 bases). There are 15 residues in the CDR3. Looked up from germline, CDR1 is SGDLS and CDR2 is YYNGEE. V lost 6 bases, J lost 0 bases, and 10 bases lay in between. The CDR3 spells CASTETDSGANVLTF. The CDR3 DNA reads as TGTGCCAGCACCGAGACAGACTCTGGGGCCAACGTCCTGACTTTC.

This clonotype was seen more than once but under ten times. The chain employs TRBV24-1 and TRBJ2-5; 12 nucleotides line up with TRBD1. The CDR3 is 16 residues long. CDR1 is KGHDR and CDR2 is SFDVKD in the germline V gene. V was clipped by 4 bases and J by 5 bases; unmatched bases: 7. For the CDR3, the DNA is TGTGCCACCAGTGACCCGGGACAGGGGGCGGCGGAGACCCAGTACTTC. Encoded protein: CATSDPGQGAAETQYF.

This clonotype was detected many times. This chain connects TRBV12-3 or TRBV12-4 to TRBJ2-1; 9 nucleotides align to TRBD2. This CDR3 comprises 16 residues. V dropped 2 bases and J dropped 6; count of bases not matched to a gene: 8. This CDR3 is CASSLSGTSLSNEQFF. As DNA, the CDR3 is TGTGCCAGCAGTTTATCCGGGACTAGCCTAAGCAATGAGCAGTTCTTC.

In its sample, this clonotype was seen many times. The chain joins TRBV5-1 to TRBJ2-3; D is possibly TRBD1 (5 bases). The germline V gene encodes CDR1 SGHRS and CDR2 YFSETQ. The CDR3 sequence is 14 residues long. V was trimmed by 0 bases and J by 6 bases, leaving 11 bases between them. The CDR3, as DNA: TGCGCCAGCAGCTTGGTTGGGGCCATCGATACGCAGTATTTT. Translation gives CASSLVGAIDTQYF.

The V gene is TRBV15, the J gene TRBJ2-3; no reliable D call. Trimming pared 3 bases from V and 5 bases from J, leaving 9 bases between. The CDR3 extends over 13 amino acids. Germline CDR1 LNHNV, CDR2 YYDKDF (reference sequence). CDR3: CATSSDIKDTQYF. Written as DNA, the CDR3 is TGTGCCACCAGCAGCGACATAAAAGATACGCAGTATTTT.

This clonotype was seen at least ten times. This rearrangement joins TRBV7-9 to TRBJ1-4; TRBD1 is a possible D gene (5 bases). The CDR3 extends over 11 amino acids. Trimming cost V 2 bases and J 12 bases, with 7 bases left between them. CDR1 is SEHNR, CDR2 FQNEAQ, per germline (reference sequence). DNA of the CDR3: TGTGCCAGCAGCTTATTAGGGGAACTGTTTTTT. Protein sequence: CASSLLGELFF.

The chain links TRBV20-1 to TRBJ2-3; TRBD2 aligns across 10 bases. The V and J ends lost 1 base and 4 bases, in that order; junction bases with no gene match: 5. CDR3 length: 15 residues. Per germline, CDR1 DFQATT and CDR2 SNEGSKA (reference sequence). The CDR3 sequence: CSARAIAGGPDTQYF. The CDR3 nucleotides are TGCAGTGCTAGAGCCATAGCGGGGGGCCCAGATACGCAGTATTTT.

There are many counts of this clonotype. The V gene is TRBV11-1, the J gene TRBJ2-3; TRBD1 agrees at 8 bases. The CDR3 loop spans 14 amino acids. Germline-derived CDR1 and CDR2 are SGHAT and FQDESV (reference sequence). Trimming at V came to 5 bases and at J to 8 bases, leaving 9 bases not matched to a gene. Here the CDR3 DNA reads TGTGCCAGCAGCCCACGGACAGGGTGGGCTACGCAGTATTTT. Translation gives CASSPRTGWATQYF.

In its sample, this clonotype was seen many times. V usage is TRBV9 and J usage is TRBJ2-1; perhaps TRBD1 as D (6 bases). Trimming stripped 4 bases from V and 9 bases from J, with 17 bases between. CDR1 SGDLS and CDR2 YYNGEE come from the germline V gene. The CDR3 runs to 14 residues. DNA for the CDR3: TGTGCCAGCAGCTCTACTGACCTAGGGGGTGAGCAGTTCTTC. Protein: CASSSTDLGGEQFF.

This clonotype rates as medium-sized. This chain joins TRBV14 and TRBJ2-1; D gene ambiguous. CDR3 length equals 11 residues. Germline loops: CDR1 SGHDN, CDR2 FVKESK. V gave up 8 bases and J gave up 2 bases, with 4 bases separating them. The CDR3 here is CASSAYNEQFF. The CDR3 nucleotides are TGTGCCAGCTCGGCCTACAATGAGCAGTTCTTC.

A few counts support this clonotype. The chain recombines TRBV28 with TRBJ2-5; TRBD2 agrees at 8 bases. The CDR3 has 15 amino acids. J gave up 3 bases and V 7 bases, and 10 bases lay outside the gene matches. Germline CDR1 MDHEN, CDR2 SYDVKM. As DNA, the CDR3 is TGTGCCAGCATCCAAAGACTAGCGTTCGAAGAGACCCAGTACTTC. This gives the protein CASIQRLAFEETQYF.

This clonotype was seen repeatedly, ten times or more. The gene calls are TRBV5-1 and TRBJ2-7; tentative D call: TRBD1 (5 bases). Trimming took off 4 bases at V and 0 bases at J, with 11 bases between the two ends. Germline-derived CDR1 and CDR2 are SGHRS and YFSETQ. This CDR3 comprises 14 residues. CDR3 in DNA: TGCGCCAGCAGCCCCTGGGGCAGCTCCTACGAGCAGTACTTC. It specifies CASSPWGSSYEQYF.

This clonotype is medium-sized by share. CDR3 protein: CASSISGHYEQYF. CDR3 nucleotides: TGTGCCAGCAGTATTTCAGGCCACTACGAGCAGTACTTC. This sequence joins TRBV27 and TRBJ2-7; D unresolved. Germline V gives CDR1 MNHEY, CDR2 SMNVEV (reference sequence). The V and J ends lost 5 bases and 3 bases respectively, with 11 bases between them. CDR3 length: 13 amino acids.

In its sample, this clonotype was seen many times. The chain carries TRBV5-1 and TRBJ2-1; TRBD2 aligns across 7 bases. V shed 2 bases and J 3 bases; nucleotides not matched to a gene: 8. The CDR3 spans 16 residues. CDR1 SGHRS and CDR2 YFSETQ come from the germline V gene. The CDR3 here is CASSFLGAGDYNEQFF. DNA for the CDR3: TGCGCCAGCAGCTTCCTAGGGGCGGGGGACTACAATGAGCAGTTCTTC.

The sample holds many counts of this clonotype. The chain links TRBV4-1 to TRBJ2-6; tentative D call: TRBD2 (6 bases). There are 16 residues in the CDR3. V lost 0 bases to trimming and J lost 0 bases, with 6 bases between them. Per the germline V gene, CDR1 is MGHRA and CDR2 is YSYEKL. This CDR3 reads CASSQEGGSGANVLTF. DNA of the CDR3: TGCGCCAGCAGCCAAGAGGGGGGCTCTGGGGCCAACGTCCTGACTTTC.

This clonotype was picked up many times. The rearrangement joins TRBV5-1 to TRBJ2-6; D unclear. The germline gives CDR1 SGHRS, CDR2 YFSETQ. V lost 2 bases and J 0 bases, leaving 6 bases between the germline ends. There are 15 residues in the CDR3. As DNA, the CDR3 is TGCGCCAGCAGCTTTCGGCGCTCTGGGGCCAACGTCCTGACTTTC. This codes for CASSFRRSGANVLTF.

At least ten counts were recorded for this clonotype. The genes are TRBV20-1 and TRBJ2-7; 10 bases map to TRBD2. From germline, CDR1 is DFQATT and CDR2 SNEGSKA (reference sequence). This CDR3 is 16 amino acids long. V was clipped by 0 bases and J by 2 bases; unmatched bases: 7. The CDR3 loop is CSARDAGTSETYEQYF. The CDR3 coding sequence is TGCAGTGCTAGAGACGCCGGGACTAGCGAAACCTACGAGCAGTACTTC.

This clonotype was found many times. The rearrangement uses TRBV6-2 or TRBV6-3 and TRBJ1-1; D not resolved. The CDR3 extends over 12 amino acids. Per germline, CDR1 MNHEY and CDR2 SVGEGT. Deletions cut 4 bases from V and 3 bases from J, with 6 bases between. The CDR3 DNA reads as TGTGCCAGCAGTTTCAGAGACACTGAAGCTTTCTTT. Encoded protein: CASSFRDTEAFF.

As DNA, the CDR3 is TGCAGTGCTACGCGGACTAAAGCAGAGACCCAGTACTTC. Translation: CSATRTKAETQYF. The chain joins TRBV20-1 to TRBJ2-5; TRBD2 is a possible D gene (6 bases). Per germline, CDR1 DFQATT and CDR2 SNEGSKA (reference sequence). The length of the CDR3 is 13 residues. Trimming removed 4 bases from V and 4 bases from J, with 13 bases in between.